The clone carrying this T cell receptor (beta chain) appeared a few times. The CDR3 loop spans 16 amino acids. J gave up 3 bases and V 3 bases, and 5 bases lay outside the gene matches. Germline-derived CDR1 and CDR2 are KGHDR and SFDVKD. This specimen comes from a study of blood T cell repertoires in COVID-19. Whole-study context: Sample material is recorded as cDNA or gDNA derived from T cells, B-cell-depleted T cells, or PBMCs.

Per the original data handling: Amplification with reference gene primers provided the estimates of nucleated cell counts. The repertoire was sequenced with immunoSEQ multiplex PCR; TCRdb's copy has only in-frame clones and lacks some. That table furnishes V, J and clone size, whereas the DNA furnished D and trimming. The sample carries fewer than 150,000 clones, about 90% recorded once. Material: peripheral blood. The chain has TRBV24-1 and TRBJ2-1, with 9 bases matching TRBD2. This clonotype was obtained from a woman aged 45-60 years who had recovered from COVID-19. For the CDR3, the DNA is TGTGCCACCAGTGATCCACTAGCGGGCGGCTACAATGAGCAGTTCTTC. Translating it yields CATSDPLAGGYNEQFF.